Following are 11 T cell receptor beta chains from one sample sequenced in a study of technical replicates of blood from several donors. The method was immunoSEQ multiplex PCR; TCRdb's version includes in-frame clones alone and lacks a portion of them. In the table there are around 80,000 clones, approximately 90% of which are singletons. The sample was T cells isolated from PBMCs. The receptors stem from a human donor in good health.

The rearrangement uses TRBV19 and TRBJ2-7; TRBD2 might be the D (5 bases). The germline V and J ends were trimmed by 5 bases and 2 bases, with 10 bases remaining between them. The CDR3 contains 13 residues. CDR1 is LNHDA, CDR2 SQIVND, per germline (reference sequence). CDR3 sequence reads: CASSEAATYEQYF. CDR3 nucleotide sequence: TGTGCCAGTAGTGAAGCGGCCACCTACGAGCAGTACTTC.

This clone was seen a single time. The rearrangement uses TRBV18 and TRBJ2-3, with 9 bases aligning to TRBD2. Germline V CDR1 and CDR2: KGHSH, LQKENI. The CDR3 extends over 14 amino acids. J was trimmed by 4 bases and V by 4 bases; bases with no gene match: 3. The DNA for the CDR3 is TGTGCCAGCTCACTAGCGGGAGCCTCAGATACGCAGTATTTT. This translates into CASSLAGASDTQYF.

The rearrangement links TRBV18 to TRBJ1-2, with 9 bases lining up with TRBD1. V lost 3 bases and J lost 0; bases outside the gene matches: 11. The CDR3 extends over 18 amino acids. Germline lookup yields CDR1 KGHSH and CDR2 LQKENI. DNA for the CDR3: TGTGCCAGCTCACCCGAGGGACAGGGTGGGACTTCTAACTATGGCTACACCTTC. It is translated as CASSPEGQGGTSNYGYTF.

In this sample, this clone turned up once. J is TRBJ1-2 and V is TRBV14; tentatively, D is TRBD1 (6 bases). CDR3 length: 15 residues. Trimming removed 0 bases at V and 6 bases at J, with 14 bases between. In germline, CDR1 is SGHDN, CDR2 FVKESK. The CDR3 spells CASSQEAAGGNGYTF. The CDR3 coding sequence is TGTGCCAGCAGCCAAGAAGCTGCGGGGGGCAATGGCTACACCTTC.

This sequence joins TRBV29-1 and TRBJ1-1; 7 bases align to TRBD1. The CDR3 runs to 13 residues. V was clipped by 6 bases and J by 0 bases; unmatched bases: 4. Per germline, CDR1 SQVTM and CDR2 ANQGSEA. In nucleotides, the CDR3 is TGCAGCGTGACGGGACAGCTGAACACTGAAGCTTTCTTT. This codes for CSVTGQLNTEAFF.

The J gene is TRBJ2-6, the V gene TRBV28; 10 bases fit TRBD1. The V gene end was trimmed by 7 bases and the J gene end by 1 base; junction bases not matched to a gene: 7. This CDR3 has 17 residues. CDR1 is MDHEN, CDR2 SYDVKM, per germline. Here the CDR3 DNA reads TGTGCCAGCATCGCCGGGACAGGGGATTCTGGGGCCAACGTCCTGACTTTC. Amino acid sequence: CASIAGTGDSGANVLTF.

This chain connects TRBV11-3 to TRBJ2-3; 13 nucleotides match TRBD2. Germline V gene lookup returns CDR1 SGHNT and CDR2 YENEEA. V lost 8 bases and J lost 5; bases outside the gene matches: 7. The CDR3 length is 15 residues. The DNA of the CDR3 is TGTGCCAGCGGCGGGACTAGCGGGGCGGGAGATACGCAGTATTTT. Its protein is CASGGTSGAGDTQYF.

V usage is TRBV30 and J usage is TRBJ2-5, with D possibly being TRBD1 (6 bases). Germline loops: CDR1 GTSNPN, CDR2 SVGIG (reference sequence). V shed 2 bases and J shed 1 base, with 11 bases lying between them. There are 14 residues in the CDR3. CDR3 coding DNA: TGTGCCTGGAGTCCGACAGGTATCCAAGAGACCCAGTACTTC. As protein: CAWSPTGIQETQYF.

The rearrangement links TRBV28 to TRBJ2-7; 12 nucleotides match TRBD2. Germline CDR1 MDHEN, CDR2 SYDVKM. The CDR3 has 14 amino acids. The trim removed 5 bases at V and 1 base at J, leaving 0 bases unmatched. In nucleotides, the CDR3 is TGTGCCAGCAGTCTAGCGGGAGGGTCCTACGAGCAGTACTTC. Its protein is CASSLAGGSYEQYF. Full variable domain (missing parts from reference TRBV28 and TRBJ2-7): DVKVTQSSRYLVKRTGEKVFLECVQDMDHENMFWYRQDPGLGLRLIYFSYDVKMKEKGDIPEGYSVSREKKERFSLILESASTNQTSMYLCASSLAGGSYEQYFGPGTRLTVT.

V gene TRBV9 combines with J gene TRBJ2-7, with TRBD1 as a possible D gene (6 bases). Per the germline V gene, CDR1 is SGDLS and CDR2 is YYNGEE. This CDR3 is built from 12 residues. The V end lost 4 bases, the J end lost 5 bases, and 10 bases lay between the germline ends. The CDR3 DNA follows: TGTGCCAGCAGCACAACAGGGAACGAGCAGTACTTC. Residues: CASSTTGNEQYF.

The V call is TRBV5-5, the J call TRBJ2-7; perhaps TRBD1 as D (5 bases). Germline V gene lookup returns CDR1 SGHKS and CDR2 YYEKEE (reference sequence). Trimming cost V 2 bases and J 3 bases, with 18 bases left between them. The CDR3 runs 16 residues. Here the CDR3 DNA reads TGTGCCAGCAGCTTCAGGGAAGAAAACCCTGGCTACGAGCAGTACTTC. Encoded protein: CASSFREENPGYEQYF.